This T cell receptor (beta chain) was recovered during a study of T cell responses to AZD1222 COVID-19 vaccine (dated by TCRdb to about 2021). Looking at the study overall: Because spike-specific TCR depth and breadth did not differ between the two schedules, AZD1222 recipients who got a second dose at roughly 4 weeks were pooled with those who got a second dose at roughly 12 weeks. A total of around 240 trial participants underwent TCR sequencing, of whom about 210 received two doses of AZD1222 and about 26 received two doses of the MenACWY control vaccine. Enrollment into the trials was organized by age into subgroups of 18-55, 56-69 and 70-plus years, and those subgroups contained roughly 150, 30 and 60 TCR-sequenced participants, respectively. The paper's findings and limits, for the study overall: Participants were mostly white British and included more females than males, and it was suggested by the authors that clonal diversity may have been underestimated. The vaccine-associated CD4 TCRs covered the entire spike protein, and the dominant responses fell in regions 160-218 and 743-854. After two AZD1222 doses, both the breadth and the depth of spike-specific TCRs were significantly higher than at day 0 and than in MenACWY recipients. Because no samples from the day 14 peak response were available, repertoires could be characterized only after the peak T cell response. Conclusions about previously exposed vaccinees are limited, since just six AZD1222 recipients were seropositive for SARS-CoV-2 at baseline. Reportedly, close to half of the unique spike-specific TCRs recognized epitopes lying outside the regions that are mutated in the B.1.351 and B.1.1.7 variants. In the small 56-69-year group, the increase in depth fell short of significance, most likely because of low power.

CDR3 length: 13 amino acids, cysteine to phenylalanine. The retained sequence is limited to the CDR3, 39 bases, with the frame set at the first base. From a lookup of the germline V gene (reference sequence), CDR1 and CDR2 are SEHNR and FQNEAQ. From V the trimming removes 0 bases and from J it removes 9 bases, while the gene matches leave 2 bases of the junction unaccounted for. With regard to this clone: No antigen is known for it. Base quality data are lacking; no much larger clone is found one base away.

Per the publication, the time point label means: baseline before first vaccination. Vaccinee samples came from UK trials COV001 and COV002, including a single-blind randomized controlled phase 2/3 trial of AZD1222 (ChAdOx1 nCoV-19) in healthy adults. Trial participant PBMC samples were collected at day 0 and day 28 after the second dose for TCRbeta chain sequencing. The CDR3 regions of human TCRbeta chains were analyzed by immunosequencing. The study's processing was this. Repertoire TCRs were matched against a reference library of SARS-CoV-2-specific TCRs generated with the MIRA antigen-specificity platform. Breadth meant the fraction of unique TCRs that were SARS-CoV-2-associated, whereas depth meant the fraction of total T cells that were SARS-CoV-2-associated. Using the MIRA data, each spike-specific TCR was assigned both to the spike region to which the TCR was reactive and to a CD4 or CD8 class. Log10-transformed breadth and depth values were compared by one-way ANOVA with Sidak's multiple comparisons tests. TCRdb provides this immuneACCESS table in a form limited to in-frame rearrangements. Some clones are lacking; in checked studies, under half of them reflect an unresolved V gene, and why the rest are absent is not known. V and J calls plus clone size are reproduced from that table; the DNA served to infer D and trimming. The sample records roughly 67,000 clones, 88% of which are singletons. The ten largest account for about a fifth of the sample.

The sequences come from peripheral blood, collected on day 0 of AZD1222 vaccination. This clonotype was sampled from an adult in good health. The V and J genes are TRBV7-9 and TRBJ1-5; 7 bases in between match TRBD1. The DNA sequence reads TGTGCCAGCAGCTTAGCGACAGGGACGCCCCAGCATTTT. It is translated as CASSLATGTPQHF. Extended through the reference TRBV7-9 and TRBJ1-5 proteins, this CDR3 yields the full variable domain: DTGVSQNPRHKITKRGQNVTFRCDPISEHNRLYWYRQTLGQGPEFLTYFQNEAQLEKSRLLSDRFSAERPKGSFSTLEIQRTEQGDSAMYLCASSLATGTPQHFGDGTRLSIL.